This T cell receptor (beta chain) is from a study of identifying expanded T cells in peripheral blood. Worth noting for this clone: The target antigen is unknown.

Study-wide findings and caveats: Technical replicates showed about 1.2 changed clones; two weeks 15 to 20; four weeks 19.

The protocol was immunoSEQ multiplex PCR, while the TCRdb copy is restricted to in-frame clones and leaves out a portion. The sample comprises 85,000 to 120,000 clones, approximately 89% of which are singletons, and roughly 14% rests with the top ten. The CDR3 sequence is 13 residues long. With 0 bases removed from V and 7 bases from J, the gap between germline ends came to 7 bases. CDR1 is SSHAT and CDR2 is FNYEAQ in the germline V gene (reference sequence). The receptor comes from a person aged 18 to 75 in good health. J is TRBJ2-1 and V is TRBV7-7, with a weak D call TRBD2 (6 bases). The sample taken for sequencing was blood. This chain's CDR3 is CASSLAGGNEQFF. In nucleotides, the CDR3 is TGTGCCAGCAGCTTAGCTGGGGGGAATGAGCAGTTCTTC.